This TCR beta chain emerged from a study of T cells after yellow fever vaccination. Study-wide results and limits: Few clonotypes appeared in both CD4 and CD8 compartments. Most primary-vaccination clones reappeared after the booster (about 97% CD4, around 88% CD8). The study found a weaker secondary response that peaked faster, day 5 versus 15.

This CDR3 is built from 14 residues. The junction had 3 bases not matched to a gene; V was cut back by 3 bases and J by 4 bases. A universal primer site and UMIs were added as TCR cDNA was made by 5'RACE template switching. TCRdb called the 5' RACE reads again in MiXCR, with one record for every CDR3 protein. The sample carries 250,000 to 300,000 distinct CDR3 sequences, approximately 10% recorded once. This clonotype was detected only a few times. As yet, its antigen is unknown. The input for sequencing was CD4+ T cells sorted from PBMCs, taken 5 days after the yellow fever booster vaccination. This sequence joins TRBV12-3 or TRBV12-4 and TRBJ2-5; 9 bases align to TRBD1. This TCR derives from a young man who received the YFV17D yellow fever vaccine. The CDR3 is CASSFGTGSETQYF. Written as DNA, the CDR3 is TGTGCCAGCAGTTTTGGGACAGGGTCAGAGACCCAGTACTTC.